This is a list of T cell receptor beta chains from one sample in a study of CD8 T cells in Susac syndrome. TCRdb re-called the immunoSEQ multiplex PCR reads through MiXCR, storing one row per CDR3 protein. There are approximately 260,000 distinct CDR3 sequences in the sample; 90% to 96% occur only once, and approximately 0.1% lies in the top ten. The sequenced material came from CD4+ T cells from PBMCs. The receptors were gathered from a human donor with Susac syndrome. CDR3s include the opening cysteine and the closing phenylalanine or tryptophan. D genes are given only for firm matches. Only part of the rows carry a size: once, few, many, or a class if the clone is expanded.

D gene: -; clone size: -; CDR3 length: 14; V gene: TRBV29-1; J gene: TRBJ1-1; CDR3 protein: CSVGGVAPISEAFF; CDR3 DNA: TGCAGCGTTGGTGGTGTGGCCCCCATATCTGAAGCTTTCTTT
D gene: TRBD2; clone size: -; CDR3 length: 18; V gene: TRBV15; J gene: TRBJ2-1; CDR3 protein: CATGPELAGVTQDNEQFF; CDR3 DNA: TGTGCCACCGGCCCTGAGCTAGCGGGTGTAACCCAAGACAATGAGCAGTTCTTC
D gene: -; clone size: once; CDR3 length: 13; V gene: TRBV4-1; J gene: TRBJ2-1; CDR3 protein: CASSPLGYNEQFF; CDR3 DNA: TGCGCCAGCAGCCCCTTAGGCTACAATGAGCAGTTCTTC
D gene: TRBD1; clone size: -; CDR3 length: 15; V gene: TRBV18; J gene: TRBJ2-2; CDR3 protein: CASSLRDRDTGELFF; CDR3 DNA: TGTGCCAGCTCACTCCGGGACAGGGACACCGGGGAGCTGTTTTTT
D gene: -; clone size: -; CDR3 length: 15; V gene: TRBV20-1; J gene: TRBJ2-4; CDR3 protein: CSARVESLAKNIQYF; CDR3 DNA: TGCAGTGCTAGAGTCGAAAGCTTAGCCAAAAACATTCAGTACTTC
D gene: TRBD1; clone size: -; CDR3 length: 15; V gene: TRBV5-4; J gene: TRBJ2-2; CDR3 protein: CASSQGQLNTGELFF; CDR3 DNA: TGTGCCAGCAGCCAGGGACAGCTTAACACCGGGGAGCTGTTTTTT
D gene: -; clone size: -; CDR3 length: 14; V gene: TRBV10-3; J gene: TRBJ2-1; CDR3 protein: CAIIRDSVHNEQFF; CDR3 DNA: TGTGCCATCATACGGGATAGCGTGCACAATGAGCAGTTCTTC
D gene: TRBD2; clone size: -; CDR3 length: 14; V gene: TRBV29-1; J gene: TRBJ2-5; CDR3 protein: CSVVEAGGRETQYF; CDR3 DNA: TGCAGCGTTGTAGAAGCGGGAGGCCGAGAGACCCAGTACTTC
D gene: -; clone size: -; CDR3 length: 12; V gene: TRBV3-1; J gene: TRBJ1-4; CDR3 protein: CASSQEVEKLFF; CDR3 DNA: TGTGCCAGCAGCCAAGAGGTGGAAAAACTGTTTTTT
D gene: -; clone size: -; CDR3 length: 14; V gene: TRBV14; J gene: TRBJ2-1; CDR3 protein: CASGNRANYNEQFF; CDR3 DNA: TGTGCCAGCGGAAATCGGGCTAACTACAATGAGCAGTTCTTC
D gene: -; clone size: -; CDR3 length: 13; V gene: TRBV20-1; J gene: TRBJ1-5; CDR3 protein: CSARKLGTQPQHF; CDR3 DNA: TGCAGTGCTAGGAAGTTGGGGACCCAGCCCCAGCATTTT
D gene: TRBD1; clone size: -; CDR3 length: 13; V gene: TRBV28; J gene: TRBJ2-7; CDR3 protein: CASSAGQGGGQYF; CDR3 DNA: TGTGCCAGCAGTGCGGGACAGGGTGGCGGGCAGTACTTC
D gene: -; clone size: -; CDR3 length: 16; V gene: TRBV9; J gene: TRBJ2-1; CDR3 protein: CASSEQAGASYNEQFF; CDR3 DNA: TGTGCCAGCAGCGAACAAGCGGGCGCCTCCTACAATGAGCAGTTCTTC
D gene: -; clone size: few; CDR3 length: 13; V gene: TRBV18; J gene: TRBJ2-5; CDR3 protein: CASSPGSGETQYF; CDR3 DNA: TGTGCCAGCTCACCGGGGTCGGGGGAGACCCAGTACTTC
D gene: TRBD2; clone size: -; CDR3 length: 15; V gene: TRBV4-2; J gene: TRBJ2-3; CDR3 protein: CASSQERLAGVTQYF; CDR3 DNA: TGTGCCAGCAGCCAAGAAAGGCTAGCGGGAGTTACGCAGTATTTT
D gene: TRBD2; clone size: -; CDR3 length: 18; V gene: TRBV7-8; J gene: TRBJ2-7; CDR3 protein: CASSQPRTLSGSSYEQYF; CDR3 DNA: TGTGCCAGCAGCCAACCTCGGACCCTTAGCGGGAGCTCCTACGAGCAGTACTTC
D gene: TRBD1; clone size: -; CDR3 length: 15; V gene: TRBV11-2; J gene: TRBJ1-5; CDR3 protein: CASSLTGSRNQPQHF; CDR3 DNA: TGTGCCAGCAGCTTGACAGGGTCCCGCAATCAGCCCCAGCATTTT
D gene: -; clone size: -; CDR3 length: 16; V gene: TRBV9; J gene: TRBJ2-2; CDR3 protein: CASSRQLGGLTGELFF; CDR3 DNA: TGTGCCAGCAGTAGACAACTGGGGGGCCTCACCGGGGAGCTGTTTTTT
D gene: -; clone size: -; CDR3 length: 15; V gene: TRBV6-2/TRBV6-3; J gene: TRBJ1-5; CDR3 protein: CASSYSGIRDQPQHF; CDR3 DNA: TGTGCCAGCAGTTACTCGGGTATTCGAGATCAGCCCCAGCATTTT
D gene: -; clone size: -; CDR3 length: 17; V gene: TRBV9; J gene: TRBJ2-3; CDR3 protein: CASSVGISATSTDTQYF; CDR3 DNA: TGTGCCAGCAGCGTAGGTATCAGTGCAACTAGCACAGATACGCAGTATTTT
D gene: TRBD2; clone size: -; CDR3 length: 14; V gene: TRBV20-1; J gene: TRBJ2-7; CDR3 protein: CSAPFGGGAYEQYF; CDR3 DNA: TGCAGTGCGCCATTTGGCGGGGGAGCCTACGAGCAGTACTTC
D gene: -; clone size: -; CDR3 length: 15; V gene: TRBV30; J gene: TRBJ2-1; CDR3 protein: CAWSSRRAPYNEQFF; CDR3 DNA: TGTGCCTGGAGCTCGAGGCGGGCCCCTTACAATGAGCAGTTCTTC
D gene: -; clone size: -; CDR3 length: 16; V gene: TRBV25-1; J gene: TRBJ2-2; CDR3 protein: CASSELGYRNTGELFF; CDR3 DNA: TGTGCCAGCAGTGAATTGGGGTACCGAAACACCGGGGAGCTGTTTTTT
D gene: -; clone size: -; CDR3 length: 10; V gene: TRBV5-4; J gene: TRBJ2-3; CDR3 protein: CASSRDTQYF; CDR3 DNA: TGTGCCAGCTCGAGGGATACGCAGTATTTT
D gene: -; clone size: -; CDR3 length: 12; V gene: TRBV12-3/TRBV12-4; J gene: TRBJ1-5; CDR3 protein: CASARAVQPQHF; CDR3 DNA: TGTGCCAGCGCCCGGGCCGTACAGCCCCAGCATTTT
D gene: TRBD1; clone size: once; CDR3 length: 14; V gene: TRBV2; J gene: TRBJ2-1; CDR3 protein: CASRQRTGGNEQFF; CDR3 DNA: TGTGCCAGCAGGCAAAGGACAGGGGGCAATGAGCAGTTCTTC
D gene: -; clone size: -; CDR3 length: 15; V gene: TRBV29-1; J gene: TRBJ2-1; CDR3 protein: CSVVGELGSYNEQFF; CDR3 DNA: TGCAGCGTTGTCGGGGAGTTGGGCTCCTACAATGAGCAGTTCTTC
D gene: TRBD2; clone size: -; CDR3 length: 16; V gene: TRBV20-1; J gene: TRBJ2-7; CDR3 protein: CSARRSLAGGNYEQYF; CDR3 DNA: TGCAGTGCTAGAAGATCACTAGCGGGAGGAAATTACGAGCAGTACTTC
D gene: TRBD2; clone size: -; CDR3 length: 14; V gene: TRBV29-1; J gene: TRBJ2-1; CDR3 protein: CSVASGRRYNEQFF; CDR3 DNA: TGCAGCGTAGCTAGCGGAAGAAGATACAATGAGCAGTTCTTC
D gene: -; clone size: -; CDR3 length: 15; V gene: TRBV18; J gene: TRBJ1-1; CDR3 protein: CASSPPQRAGTEAFF; CDR3 DNA: TGTGCCAGCTCACCACCCCAAAGGGCCGGCACTGAAGCTTTCTTT
D gene: TRBD2; clone size: -; CDR3 length: 14; V gene: TRBV20-1; J gene: TRBJ2-7; CDR3 protein: CSASTLADSYEQYF; CDR3 DNA: TGCAGTGCTAGTACACTAGCGGACTCCTACGAGCAGTACTTC
D gene: TRBD2; clone size: -; CDR3 length: 14; V gene: TRBV3-1; J gene: TRBJ2-5; CDR3 protein: CASSLSGISETQYF; CDR3 DNA: TGTGCCAGCAGCCTTAGCGGGATCTCGGAGACCCAGTACTTC
D gene: TRBD1; clone size: -; CDR3 length: 15; V gene: TRBV27; J gene: TRBJ2-7; CDR3 protein: CASSSPTGATYEQYF; CDR3 DNA: TGTGCCAGCAGTTCACCGACAGGGGCCACCTACGAGCAGTACTTC
D gene: TRBD1; clone size: -; CDR3 length: 13; V gene: TRBV29-1; J gene: TRBJ2-1; CDR3 protein: CSMDRGGYNEQFF; CDR3 DNA: TGCAGCATGGACAGGGGCGGCTACAATGAGCAGTTCTTC
D gene: TRBD2; clone size: -; CDR3 length: 13; V gene: TRBV30; J gene: TRBJ2-7; CDR3 protein: CAWSPLAVYEQYF; CDR3 DNA: TGTGCCTGGAGTCCGCTAGCGGTCTACGAGCAGTACTTC
D gene: -; clone size: -; CDR3 length: 16; V gene: TRBV7-9; J gene: TRBJ1-5; CDR3 protein: CASSPKDGPSNQPQHF; CDR3 DNA: TGTGCCAGCAGCCCTAAGGACGGTCCTAGCAATCAGCCCCAGCATTTT
D gene: TRBD2; clone size: -; CDR3 length: 16; V gene: TRBV9; J gene: TRBJ2-3; CDR3 protein: CASSVGDGRAKDTQYF; CDR3 DNA: TGTGCCAGCAGCGTAGGGGACGGGAGGGCCAAAGATACGCAGTATTTT
D gene: -; clone size: -; CDR3 length: 13; V gene: TRBV6-5; J gene: TRBJ1-2; CDR3 protein: CASRRQRPYGYTF; CDR3 DNA: TGTGCCAGCAGAAGACAGCGCCCCTATGGCTACACCTTC
D gene: -; clone size: once; CDR3 length: 8; V gene: TRBV28; J gene: TRBJ2-1; CDR3 protein: CASGQQFF; CDR3 DNA: TGTGCCAGCGGGCAGCAGTTCTTC
D gene: -; clone size: -; CDR3 length: 14; V gene: TRBV13; J gene: TRBJ1-1; CDR3 protein: CASSFGSRGTEAFF; CDR3 DNA: TGTGCCAGCAGCTTTGGTTCCAGGGGCACTGAAGCTTTCTTT
D gene: -; clone size: -; CDR3 length: 15; V gene: TRBV19; J gene: TRBJ2-7; CDR3 protein: CASSQSHDNSYEQYF; CDR3 DNA: TGTGCCAGTAGCCAGAGTCACGACAATTCCTACGAGCAGTACTTC
D gene: -; clone size: -; CDR3 length: 14; V gene: TRBV25-1; J gene: TRBJ1-1; CDR3 protein: CASSEYHMNTEAFF; CDR3 DNA: TGTGCCAGCAGTGAATACCACATGAACACTGAAGCTTTCTTT
D gene: -; clone size: -; CDR3 length: 15; V gene: TRBV5-1; J gene: TRBJ2-5; CDR3 protein: CASSLGDITQETQYF; CDR3 DNA: TGCGCCAGCAGCTTGGGGGACATAACCCAAGAGACCCAGTACTTC
D gene: TRBD2; clone size: -; CDR3 length: 15; V gene: TRBV29-1; J gene: TRBJ2-7; CDR3 protein: CSVRPRLAGVVEQYF; CDR3 DNA: TGCAGCGTAAGACCTCGACTAGCGGGAGTTGTCGAGCAGTACTTC
D gene: TRBD2; clone size: few; CDR3 length: 15; V gene: TRBV9; J gene: TRBJ2-5; CDR3 protein: CASSLWTSGQETQYF; CDR3 DNA: TGTGCCAGCAGCTTGTGGACTAGCGGCCAAGAGACCCAGTACTTC
D gene: -; clone size: -; CDR3 length: 13; V gene: TRBV29-1; J gene: TRBJ2-5; CDR3 protein: CSVGGSGQETQYF; CDR3 DNA: TGCAGCGTTGGAGGGAGCGGCCAAGAGACCCAGTACTTC